These 20 T cell receptor beta chains originate from one sample sequenced in a study of Graves' ophthalmopathy and Graves' hyperthyroidism. Transcripts of RNA were the source for amplifying TCR beta CDR3 regions. The workflow started with a first-round RT-PCR run with HTBI primers and then moved on to a second-round multiplex PCR. Each CDR3 protein is one row after TCRdb ran MiXCR on the multiplex PCR reads. Of 400,000 to 450,000 distinct CDR3 sequences listed, under 25% are singletons. Sequenced input: peripheral blood. The receptor source for this set is a woman in her late teens or twenties with stable Graves' hyperthyroidism.

This clonotype was seen many times. This sequence joins TRBV20-1 and TRBJ1-5, with D perhaps TRBD1 (5 bases). The length of the CDR3 is 14 residues. CDR1 and CDR2 from the germline V gene are DFQATT and SNEGSKA (reference sequence). Trimming pared 6 bases from V and 0 bases from J, leaving 12 bases between. The CDR3 loop is CSASRGDSNQPQHF. CDR3 DNA: TGCAGTGCGTCCCGGGGGGATAGCAATCAGCCCCAGCATTTT.

This clonotype was recorded many times. The CDR3 region has the DNA TGTGCCAGCAGTTACTCTCACAGGGATGAGCAGTACTTC. This encodes CASSYSHRDEQYF. This chain joins TRBV6-5 and TRBJ2-7; weak D call: TRBD1 (6 bases). V lost 0 bases, J lost 7 bases, and 10 bases lay in between. This CDR3 is 13 amino acids long. The germline gives CDR1 MNHEY, CDR2 SVGAGI.

V usage is TRBV28 and J usage is TRBJ2-5, with D hard to call. The ends were cut back, 2 bases at V and 8 bases at J, with 15 bases in the middle. The CDR3 contains 14 residues. Germline CDR1 MDHEN, CDR2 SYDVKM. CDR3 DNA sequence: TGTGCCAGCAGTTTACGGATCACTCCGCGAACCCAGTACTTC. This sequence encodes CASSLRITPRTQYF.

This clonotype was seen at least ten times. The chain carries TRBV6-5 and TRBJ2-7; D assignment may be TRBD1 or TRBD2 (5 bases each). V lost 3 bases and J 3 bases, leaving 9 bases between the germline ends. The germline V gene has CDR1 MNHEY and CDR2 SVGAGI. This CDR3 has 13 residues. The CDR3 protein is CASSYGGRYEQYF. CDR3 nucleotide sequence: TGTGCCAGCAGTTATGGGGGTCGCTACGAGCAGTACTTC.

This clonotype was seen only a few times. The chain employs TRBV3-1 and TRBJ1-6, with 8 bases matching TRBD1. The CDR3 is 14 amino acids. V was pared by 5 bases and J by 7 bases, with 4 bases of the junction left unmatched. Germline V lookup: CDR1 LGHDT, CDR2 YNNKEL (reference sequence). This CDR3 is CASSFTGGNSPLHF. In DNA, the CDR3 is TGTGCCAGCAGCTTTACAGGGGGAAATTCACCCCTCCACTTT.

The gene calls are TRBV12-3 or TRBV12-4 and TRBJ1-2; D possibly corresponds to TRBD1 (6 bases). V was clipped by 1 base and J by 7 bases, with 10 bases between them. This CDR3 has 13 residues. The CDR3 is CASSLDREGGYTF. In DNA form, the CDR3 reads TGTGCCAGCAGTTTAGACAGGGAGGGTGGCTACACCTTC.

This clonotype showed up many times. The chain employs TRBV12-3 or TRBV12-4 and TRBJ1-5, with D possibly matching TRBD1 (6 bases). Trimming removed 2 bases from V and 2 bases from J, with 10 bases in between. The CDR3 runs to 15 residues. This CDR3 is CASSLQGKGNQPQHF. CDR3 in DNA: TGTGCCAGCAGTTTACAGGGGAAGGGCAATCAGCCCCAGCATTTT.

This clonotype came up a few times. The chain employs TRBV7-9 and TRBJ2-7; D unclear. The CDR3 consists of 13 residues. Germline V gene lookup returns CDR1 SEHNR and CDR2 FQNEAQ (reference sequence). V was pared by 2 bases and J by 3 bases, with 8 bases between. The CDR3 DNA reads TGTGCCAGCAGCTTAAGTAGTCTCTACGAGCAGTACTTC. The encoded protein is CASSLSSLYEQYF.

This clonotype has a single count. The genes are TRBV6-4 and TRBJ2-1; D gene ambiguous. Trimming left V 3 bases short and J 7 bases short, with 10 bases between. The CDR3 contains 13 residues. Germline CDR1 MRHNA, CDR2 SNTAGT. CDR3 sequence: CASSEQSGNEQFF. The CDR3 region has the DNA TGTGCCAGCAGTGAACAGTCTGGGAATGAGCAGTTCTTC.

This clonotype was observed many times. V gene TRBV3-1 combines with J gene TRBJ2-5, with D tentatively TRBD2 (5 bases). Germline-derived CDR1 and CDR2 are LGHDT and YNNKEL (reference sequence). V shed 5 bases and J shed 4 bases, with 14 bases lying between them. The CDR3 spans 14 residues. The CDR3 here is CASSEPGWGETQYF. CDR3 coding DNA: TGTGCCAGCAGCGAACCGGGGTGGGGAGAGACCCAGTACTTC.

This clonotype came up many times. The junction does not match germline at one end; this may be a read error. The chain uses TRBV2 and TRBJ2-4; TRBD1 is a possible D gene (6 bases). CDR3 size: 16 residues. Germline CDR1 SNHLY, CDR2 FYNNEI. The CDR3 sequence: CATLPQGSLAKNIKYF. The CDR3 DNA follows: TGTGCCACCCTACCACAGGGCTCTCTAGCCAAAAACATTAAGTACTTC.

The sample holds many counts of this clonotype. The CDR3 here is CASSPGSERPQYF. CDR3 in DNA: TGTGCCAGCTCACCAGGGTCAGAACGTCCCCAGTACTTC. The rearrangement uses TRBV18 and TRBJ2-5; D uncertain. Germline assignment: CDR1 KGHSH and CDR2 LQKENI. Trimming left V 2 bases short and J 9 bases short, with 13 bases between. CDR3 length: 13 residues.

The chain recombines TRBV4-1 with TRBJ2-7; TRBD1 aligns across 10 bases. V lost 1 base and J lost 4; bases outside the gene matches: 10. The CDR3 consists of 17 residues. From germline, CDR1 is MGHRA and CDR2 YSYEKL. The CDR3 bases are TGCGCCAGCAGCCAAGTTATCCTTGGGGACAGGGGTTACGAGCAGTACTTC. Residues: CASSQVILGDRGYEQYF.

There are many counts of this clonotype. The rearrangement links TRBV12-3 or TRBV12-4 to TRBJ1-2; D unresolved. The CDR3 sequence is 13 residues long. Deletions cut 7 bases from V and 1 base from J, with 10 bases between. The CDR3 region is CASTQGFNYGYTF. In DNA form, the CDR3 reads TGTGCCAGCACCCAAGGCTTTAACTATGGCTACACCTTC.

This clonotype was seen ten or more times. The V gene is TRBV7-3, the J gene TRBJ1-6, with 7 bases aligning to TRBD1. Germline trimming cut 2 bases from V and 10 bases from J; bases unmatched to any gene: 5. The CDR3 has 14 amino acids. Germline V gene data show CDR1 as SGHTA and CDR2 as FQGTGA. The CDR3 sequence is CASSLGTAGSPLHF. The CDR3 region has the DNA TGTGCCAGCAGCTTAGGGACAGCAGGGTCACCCCTCCACTTT.

This clonotype was picked up many times. This sequence joins TRBV6-1 and TRBJ2-7; 7 nucleotides align to TRBD1. V was pared by 5 bases and J by 3 bases, with 4 bases of the junction left unmatched. The CDR3 runs 13 residues. The germline CDR1 and CDR2 sequences are MNHNS and SASEGT. As DNA, the CDR3 is TGTGCCAGCAGTCGGACAGGACTCTACGAGCAGTACTTC. This codes for CASSRTGLYEQYF.

This clonotype was recorded at least ten times. The chain joins TRBV28 to TRBJ2-2; TRBD2 matches 14 bases. The CDR3 is made up of 17 amino acids. The germline CDR1 and CDR2 sequences are MDHEN and SYDVKM. V lost 3 bases, J lost 7 bases, and 7 bases stayed unmatched. The CDR3 DNA reads as TGTGCCAGCAGTTTCCCCGGGACTAGCGGGAGTATCGGGGAGCTGTTTTTT. This encodes CASSFPGTSGSIGELFF.

This clonotype showed up many times. This chain uses TRBV6-8 with TRBJ1-1; D is uncertain. This CDR3 spans 15 amino acids. The V end lost 6 bases, the J end lost 1 base, and 15 bases lay between the germline ends. Germline V gene data show CDR1 as MNHGY and CDR2 as SAAAGT. CDR3 residues: CASSYRARRNTEAFF. The CDR3 bases are TGTGCCAGCAGCTACCGGGCCCGGAGGAACACTGAAGCTTTCTTT.

The J gene is TRBJ2-7, the V gene TRBV6-4; 7 nucleotides line up with TRBD1. V shed 6 bases, J shed 2 bases, and the junction held 16 bases outside the gene matches. The CDR3 has 17 residues. CDR1 is MRHNA and CDR2 is SNTAGT in the germline V gene. CDR3 region: CASRTGTVERHTYEQYF. The CDR3 DNA reads TGTGCCAGCAGGACAGGGACAGTGGAGCGACATACCTACGAGCAGTACTTC.

This clonotype was seen at least ten times. This sequence joins TRBV4-2 and TRBJ2-2; D unresolved. V shed 5 bases and J shed 8 bases, with 12 bases lying between them. The CDR3 runs to 13 residues. Germline loops: CDR1 LGHNA, CDR2 YNFKEQ. The CDR3 reads CASSNTEFGELFF. The CDR3 DNA follows: TGTGCCAGCAGCAACACGGAGTTTGGGGAGCTGTTTTTT.